These T cell receptor beta chains were read from a single sample in a study of blood T cell repertoires in COVID-19. Clones were sequenced by immunoSEQ multiplex PCR, and TCRdb holds only the in-frame ones, with some missing. Altogether approximately 38,000 clones are present, around 90% being singletons, with the ten largest covering more than 7%. The sample was peripheral blood. The receptors were gathered from a human donor in a cohort sampled during active COVID-19. Each CDR3 is given with its conserved first and last residue. The D gene is left open where the match is weak. Size values are once, few and many counts, or a class for expanded clones, and some rows have none.

d_call j_call v_call clone_size cdr3_nt cdr3_aa
TRBD1 TRBJ2-7 TRBV2 NA TGTGCCAGCAGTGAAGCGGGGACAGGGGGAGAATGGGAGCAGTACTTC CASSEAGTGGEWEQYF
TRBD1 TRBJ1-5 TRBV5-6 once TGTGCCAGCAGCTTGTGGGACAGGGTCAATCAGCCCCAGCATTTT CASSLWDRVNQPQHF
TRBD1 TRBJ2-7 TRBV7-6 few TGTGCCAGCAGCTTAGTGGGACAGGGGGCCTACGAGCAGTACTTC CASSLVGQGAYEQYF
TRBD2 TRBJ2-5 TRBV30 NA TGTGCCTGGAGTCGAGGGCTACGGGGGGGAGAGACCCAGTACTTC CAWSRGLRGGETQYF
TRBD2 TRBJ2-3 TRBV5-4 NA TGTGCCAGCAGCTTTCCTACGGGGGGTAGCACAGATACGCAGTATTTT CASSFPTGGSTDTQYF
TRBD1 TRBJ2-1 TRBV27 NA TGTGCCAGCAGTTCGTTCGTGAGGGACAGGGGGGTGAATGAGCAGTTCTTC CASSSFVRDRGVNEQFF
TRBD1 TRBJ1-4 TRBV4-1 NA TGCGCCAGCAGCCCAGAAGACAGGGGTAATGAAAAACTGTTTTTT CASSPEDRGNEKLFF
TRBD1 TRBJ1-2 TRBV6-5 NA TGTGCCAGCAGTTTCTCGGACAGGGCTGGTGGCTACACCTTC CASSFSDRAGGYTF
NA TRBJ1-4 TRBV6-5 NA TGTGCCAGCAGTTACTCGGAGGGTGGTCATGAAAAACTGTTTTTT CASSYSEGGHEKLFF
NA TRBJ1-3 TRBV6-5 NA TGTGCCAGCAGTTACTCGATGCGGTCTGGAAACACCATATATTTT CASSYSMRSGNTIYF
NA TRBJ1-1 TRBV11-2 NA TGTGCCAGCAGCTTCACACAGGCGAACACTGAAGCTTTCTTT CASSFTQANTEAFF
NA TRBJ2-5 TRBV7-2 NA TGTGCCAGCAGCTTAGCCTACTCAGAGACCCAGTACTTC CASSLAYSETQYF
NA TRBJ1-1 TRBV19 NA TGTGCCAGTGTACAGGGGAACACTGAAGCTTTCTTT CASVQGNTEAFF
NA TRBJ2-2 TRBV30 NA TGTGCCCGGGCCAGGAACACCGGGGAGCTGTTTTTT CARARNTGELFF
TRBD1 TRBJ2-7 TRBV30 NA TGTGCCTGGAGTGTATCCCGTCACCGTGGACAGGGCTACGAGCAGTACTTC CAWSVSRHRGQGYEQYF